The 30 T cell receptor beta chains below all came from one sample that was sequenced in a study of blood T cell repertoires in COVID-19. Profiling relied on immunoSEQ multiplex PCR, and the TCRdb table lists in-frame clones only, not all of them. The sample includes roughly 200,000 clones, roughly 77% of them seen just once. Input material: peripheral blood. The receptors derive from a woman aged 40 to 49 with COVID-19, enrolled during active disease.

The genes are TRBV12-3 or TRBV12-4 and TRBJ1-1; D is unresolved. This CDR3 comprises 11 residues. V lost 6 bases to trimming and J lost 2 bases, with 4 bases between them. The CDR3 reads CASRANTEAFF. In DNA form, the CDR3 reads TGTGCCAGCAGGGCTAACACTGAAGCTTTCTTT.

Here the CDR3 DNA reads TGTGCCAGCAGCCGGGACAGGGAGGGGAGAAAACTGTTTTTT. It specifies CASSRDREGRKLFF. This chain joins TRBV5-5 and TRBJ1-4, with 9 bases aligning to TRBD1. With V trimmed by 4 bases and J by 10 bases, 8 bases remained unmatched. The CDR3 consists of 14 residues. CDR1 and CDR2 (germline): SGHKS, YYEKEE (reference sequence).

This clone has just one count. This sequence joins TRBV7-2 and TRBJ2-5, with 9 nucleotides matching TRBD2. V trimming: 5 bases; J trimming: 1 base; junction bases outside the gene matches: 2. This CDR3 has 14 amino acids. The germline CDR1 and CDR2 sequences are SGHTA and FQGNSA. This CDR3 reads CASSPSGTQETQYF. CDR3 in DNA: TGTGCCAGCAGCCCTAGCGGGACCCAAGAGACCCAGTACTTC.

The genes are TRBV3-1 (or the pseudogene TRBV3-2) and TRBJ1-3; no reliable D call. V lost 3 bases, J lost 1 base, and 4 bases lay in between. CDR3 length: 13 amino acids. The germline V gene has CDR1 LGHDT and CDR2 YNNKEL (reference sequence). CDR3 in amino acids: CASSHGSGNTIYF. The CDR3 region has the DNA TGTGCCAGCAGCCACGGTTCTGGAAACACCATATATTTT.

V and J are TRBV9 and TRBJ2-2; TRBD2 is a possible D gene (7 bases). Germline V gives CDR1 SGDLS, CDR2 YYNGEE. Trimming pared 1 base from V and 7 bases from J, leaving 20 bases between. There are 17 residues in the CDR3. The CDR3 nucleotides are TGTGCCAGCAGCGTATTAGCCGGGGGGCCGTCCGGCGGGGAGCTGTTTTTT. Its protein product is CASSVLAGGPSGGELFF. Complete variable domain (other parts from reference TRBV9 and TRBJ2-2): DSGVTQTPKHLITATGQRVTLRCSPRSGDLSVYWYQQSLDQGLQFLIQYYNGEERAKGNILERFSAQQFPDLHSELNLSSLELGDSALYFCASSVLAGGPSGGELFFGEGSRLTVL.

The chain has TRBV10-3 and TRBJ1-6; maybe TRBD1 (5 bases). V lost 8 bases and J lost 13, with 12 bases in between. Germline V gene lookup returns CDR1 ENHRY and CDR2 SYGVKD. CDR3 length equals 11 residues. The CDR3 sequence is CAIGRGNPLHF. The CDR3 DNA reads TGTGCCATCGGGAGGGGAAACCCCCTCCACTTT.

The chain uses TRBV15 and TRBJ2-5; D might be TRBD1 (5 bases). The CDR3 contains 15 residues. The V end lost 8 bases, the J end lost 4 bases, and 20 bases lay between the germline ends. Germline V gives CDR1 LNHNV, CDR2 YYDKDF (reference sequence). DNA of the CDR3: TGTGCCACCGGGCCCCTTGGGGCGCAGGGAGAGACCCAGTACTTC. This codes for CATGPLGAQGETQYF.

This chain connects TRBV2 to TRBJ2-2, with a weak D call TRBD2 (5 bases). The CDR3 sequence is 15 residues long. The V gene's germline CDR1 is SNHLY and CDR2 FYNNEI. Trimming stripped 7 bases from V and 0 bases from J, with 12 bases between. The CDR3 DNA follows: TGTGCCAGCATTTCGGAGGCCTCGAACACCGGGGAGCTGTTTTTT. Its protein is CASISEASNTGELFF.

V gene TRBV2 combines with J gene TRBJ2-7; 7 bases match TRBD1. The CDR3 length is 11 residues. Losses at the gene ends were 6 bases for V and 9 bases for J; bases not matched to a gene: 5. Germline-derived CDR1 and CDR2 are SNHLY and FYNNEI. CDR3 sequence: CASRETGRQYF. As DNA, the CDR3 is TGTGCCAGCAGAGAGACAGGGCGGCAGTACTTC.

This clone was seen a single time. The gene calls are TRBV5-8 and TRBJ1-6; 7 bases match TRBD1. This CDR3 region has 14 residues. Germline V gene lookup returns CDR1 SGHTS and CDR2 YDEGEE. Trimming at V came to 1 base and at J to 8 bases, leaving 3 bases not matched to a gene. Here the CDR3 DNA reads TGTGCCAGCAGCTTGCAGGGGGAGGATTCACCCCTCCACTTT. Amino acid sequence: CASSLQGEDSPLHF. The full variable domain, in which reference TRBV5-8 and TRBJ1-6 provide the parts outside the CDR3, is EAGVTQSPTHLIKTRGQQATLRCSPISGHTSVYWYQQALGLGLQFLLWYDEGEERNRGNFPPRFSGRQFPNYSSELNVNALELEDSALYLCASSLQGEDSPLHFGNGTRLTVT.

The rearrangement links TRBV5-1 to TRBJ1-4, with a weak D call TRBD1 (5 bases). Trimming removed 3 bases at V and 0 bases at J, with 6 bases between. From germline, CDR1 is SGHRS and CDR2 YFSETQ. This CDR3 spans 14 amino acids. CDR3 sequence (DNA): TGCGCCAGCAGCTCGACAGCAACTAATGAAAAACTGTTTTTT. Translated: CASSSTATNEKLFF. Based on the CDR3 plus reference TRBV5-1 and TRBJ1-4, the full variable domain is KAGVTQTPRYLIKTRGQQVTLSCSPISGHRSVSWYQQTPGQGLQFLFEYFSETQRNKGNFPGRFSGRQFSNSRSEMNVSTLELGDSALYLCASSSTATNEKLFFGSGTQLSVL.

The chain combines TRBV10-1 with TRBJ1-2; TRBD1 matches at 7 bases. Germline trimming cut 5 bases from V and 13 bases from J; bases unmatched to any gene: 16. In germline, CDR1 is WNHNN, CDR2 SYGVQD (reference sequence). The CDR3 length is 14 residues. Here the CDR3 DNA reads TGCGCCAGCAGTCCGGGACAGAAGCCCCGGAAGTGCACCTTC. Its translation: CASSPGQKPRKCTF.

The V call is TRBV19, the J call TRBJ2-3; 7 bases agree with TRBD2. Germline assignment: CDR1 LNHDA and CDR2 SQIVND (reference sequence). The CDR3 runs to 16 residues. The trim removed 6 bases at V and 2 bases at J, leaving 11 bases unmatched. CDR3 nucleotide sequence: TGTGCCAGTAGGCCGAGAGGGCGGGACTACACAGATACGCAGTATTTT. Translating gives CASRPRGRDYTDTQYF.

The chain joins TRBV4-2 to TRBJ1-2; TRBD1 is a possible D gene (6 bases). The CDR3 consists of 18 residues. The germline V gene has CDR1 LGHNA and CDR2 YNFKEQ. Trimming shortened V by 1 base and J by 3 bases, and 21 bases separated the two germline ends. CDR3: CASSQAAGGGATDYGYTF. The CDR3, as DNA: TGTGCCAGCAGCCAAGCGGCGGGGGGGGGCGCAACGGACTATGGCTACACCTTC.

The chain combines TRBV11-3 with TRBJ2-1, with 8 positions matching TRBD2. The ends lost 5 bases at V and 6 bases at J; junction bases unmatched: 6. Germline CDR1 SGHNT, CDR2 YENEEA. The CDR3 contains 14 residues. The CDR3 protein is CASSRGGSFNEQFF. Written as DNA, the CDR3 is TGTGCCAGCAGCCGGGGGGGATCTTTCAATGAGCAGTTCTTC.

The CDR3 sequence is CASSLGLATTGELFF. In DNA, the CDR3 is TGTGCCAGCAGTTTAGGACTAGCGACCACCGGGGAGCTGTTTTTT. This chain links TRBV28 with TRBJ2-2; 9 nucleotides agree with TRBD2. The V and J ends lost 2 bases and 4 bases, in that order; junction bases with no gene match: 2. The CDR3 has 15 amino acids. Per the germline V gene, CDR1 is MDHEN and CDR2 is SYDVKM.

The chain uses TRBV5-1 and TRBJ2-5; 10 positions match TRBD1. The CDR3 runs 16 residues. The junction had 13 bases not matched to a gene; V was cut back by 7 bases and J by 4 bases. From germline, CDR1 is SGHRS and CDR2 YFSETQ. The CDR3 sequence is CASQTYGDRGGETQYF. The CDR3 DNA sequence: TGCGCCAGCCAAACTTACGGGGACAGGGGAGGAGAGACCCAGTACTTC.

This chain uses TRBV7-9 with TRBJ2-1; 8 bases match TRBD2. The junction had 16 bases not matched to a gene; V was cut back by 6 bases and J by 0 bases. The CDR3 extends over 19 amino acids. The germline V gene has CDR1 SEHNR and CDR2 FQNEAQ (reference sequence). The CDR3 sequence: CASRSLSIGGASSYNEQFF. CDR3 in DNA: TGTGCCAGCAGATCCTTATCCATCGGGGGGGCCTCCTCCTACAATGAGCAGTTCTTC. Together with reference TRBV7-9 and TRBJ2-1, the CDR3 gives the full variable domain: DTGVSQNPRHKITKRGQNVTFRCDPISEHNRLYWYRQTLGQGPEFLTYFQNEAQLEKSRLLSDRFSAERPKGSFSTLEIQRTEQGDSAMYLCASRSLSIGGASSYNEQFFGPGTRLTVL.

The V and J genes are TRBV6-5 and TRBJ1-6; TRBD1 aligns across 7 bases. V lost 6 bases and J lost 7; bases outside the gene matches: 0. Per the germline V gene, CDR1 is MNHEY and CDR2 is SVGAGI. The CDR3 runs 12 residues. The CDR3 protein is CASRQGNSPLHF. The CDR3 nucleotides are TGTGCCAGCAGACAGGGGAATTCACCCCTCCACTTT.

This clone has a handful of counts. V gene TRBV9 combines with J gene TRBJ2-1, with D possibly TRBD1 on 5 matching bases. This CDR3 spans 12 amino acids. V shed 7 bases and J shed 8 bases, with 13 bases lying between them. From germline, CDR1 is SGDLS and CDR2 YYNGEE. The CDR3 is CASGRVTDEQFF. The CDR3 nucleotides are TGTGCCAGCGGCAGGGTAACGGATGAGCAGTTCTTC. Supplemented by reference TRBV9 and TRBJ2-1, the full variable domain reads DSGVTQTPKHLITATGQRVTLRCSPRSGDLSVYWYQQSLDQGLQFLIQYYNGEERAKGNILERFSAQQFPDLHSELNLSSLELGDSALYFCASGRVTDEQFFGPGTRLTVL.

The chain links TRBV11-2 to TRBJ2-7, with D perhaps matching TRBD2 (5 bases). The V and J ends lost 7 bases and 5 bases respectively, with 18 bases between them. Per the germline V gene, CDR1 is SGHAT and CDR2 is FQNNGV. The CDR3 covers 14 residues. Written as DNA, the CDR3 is TGTGCCAGCAACCCGCGGGTGGTAATGCACGAGCAGTACTTC. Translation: CASNPRVVMHEQYF.

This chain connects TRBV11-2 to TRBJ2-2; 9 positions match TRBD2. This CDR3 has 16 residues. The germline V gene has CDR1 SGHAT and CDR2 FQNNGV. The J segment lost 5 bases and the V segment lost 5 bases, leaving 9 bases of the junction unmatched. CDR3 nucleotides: TGTGCCAGCAGCAAAATAGCGGGGGATTTGACCGGGGAGCTGTTTTTT. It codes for CASSKIAGDLTGELFF.

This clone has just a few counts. This CDR3 reads CASTLDTGNTIYF. As DNA, the CDR3 is TGTGCCAGCACCCTCGACACTGGAAACACCATATATTTT. The chain has TRBV12-3 or TRBV12-4 and TRBJ1-3; D is undetermined. V was clipped by 7 bases and J by 2 bases, with 9 bases between them. The CDR3 length is 13 residues.

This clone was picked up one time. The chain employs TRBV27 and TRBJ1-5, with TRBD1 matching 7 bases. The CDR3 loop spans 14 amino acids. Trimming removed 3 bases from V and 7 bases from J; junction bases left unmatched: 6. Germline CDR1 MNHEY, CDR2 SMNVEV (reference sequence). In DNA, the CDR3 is TGTGCCAGCAGTTTTCAGGGGGTGGGGCAGCCCCAGCATTTT. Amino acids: CASSFQGVGQPQHF.

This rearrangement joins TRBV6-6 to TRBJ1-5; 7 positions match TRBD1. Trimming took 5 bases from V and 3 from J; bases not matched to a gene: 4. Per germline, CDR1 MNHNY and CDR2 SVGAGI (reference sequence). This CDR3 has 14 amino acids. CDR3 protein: CASSRTGNNQPQHF. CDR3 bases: TGTGCCAGCAGTCGGACAGGAAACAATCAGCCCCAGCATTTT.

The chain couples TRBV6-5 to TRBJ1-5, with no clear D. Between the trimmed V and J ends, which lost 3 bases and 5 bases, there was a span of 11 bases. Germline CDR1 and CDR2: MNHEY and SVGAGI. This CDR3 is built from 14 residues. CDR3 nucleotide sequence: TGTGCCAGCAGTTATTCGGGGTCAGATCAGCCCCAGCATTTT. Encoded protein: CASSYSGSDQPQHF.

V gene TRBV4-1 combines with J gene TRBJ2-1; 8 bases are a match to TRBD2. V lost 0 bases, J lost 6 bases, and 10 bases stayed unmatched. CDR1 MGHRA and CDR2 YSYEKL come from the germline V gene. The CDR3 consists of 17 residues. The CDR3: CASSQDRQSGGTNEQFF. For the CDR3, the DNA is TGCGCCAGCAGCCAAGATCGGCAAAGCGGGGGAACCAATGAGCAGTTCTTC.

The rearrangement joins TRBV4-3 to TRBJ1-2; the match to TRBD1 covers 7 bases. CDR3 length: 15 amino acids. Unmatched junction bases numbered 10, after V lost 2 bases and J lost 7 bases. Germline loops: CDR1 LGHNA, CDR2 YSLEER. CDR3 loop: CASSQTGVSTIGYTF. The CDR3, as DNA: TGCGCCAGCAGCCAAACAGGGGTTTCGACTATTGGCTACACCTTC.

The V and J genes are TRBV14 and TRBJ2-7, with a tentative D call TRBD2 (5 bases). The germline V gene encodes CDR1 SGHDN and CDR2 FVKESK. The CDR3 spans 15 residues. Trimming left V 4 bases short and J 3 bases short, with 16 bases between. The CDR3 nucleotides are TGTGCCAGCAGCCGAACGGACCGGGGTGACTACGAGCAGTACTTC. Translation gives CASSRTDRGDYEQYF.

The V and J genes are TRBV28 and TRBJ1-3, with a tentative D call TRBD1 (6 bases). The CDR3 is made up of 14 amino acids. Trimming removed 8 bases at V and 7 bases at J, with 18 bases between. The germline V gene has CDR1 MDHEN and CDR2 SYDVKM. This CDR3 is CASGFTAGANTIYF. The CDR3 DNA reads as TGTGCCAGCGGATTTACCGCAGGGGCGAACACCATATATTTT.